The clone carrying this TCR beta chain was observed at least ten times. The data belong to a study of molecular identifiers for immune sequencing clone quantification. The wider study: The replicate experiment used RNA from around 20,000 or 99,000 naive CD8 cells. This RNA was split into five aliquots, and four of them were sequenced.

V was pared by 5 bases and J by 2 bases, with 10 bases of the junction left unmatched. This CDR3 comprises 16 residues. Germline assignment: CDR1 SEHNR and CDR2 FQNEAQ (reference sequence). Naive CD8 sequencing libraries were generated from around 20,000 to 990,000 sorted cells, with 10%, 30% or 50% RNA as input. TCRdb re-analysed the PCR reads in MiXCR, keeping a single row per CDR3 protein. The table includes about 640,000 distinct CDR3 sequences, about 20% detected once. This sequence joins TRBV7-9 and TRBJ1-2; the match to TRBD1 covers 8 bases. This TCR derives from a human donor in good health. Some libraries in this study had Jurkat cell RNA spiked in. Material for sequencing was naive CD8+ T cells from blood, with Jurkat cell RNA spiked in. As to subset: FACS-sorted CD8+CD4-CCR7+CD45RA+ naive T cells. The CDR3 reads CASSTHPDRGNYGYTF. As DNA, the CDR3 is TGTGCCAGCAGCACACACCCCGACAGGGGAAACTATGGCTACACCTTC.